This T cell receptor beta chain is drawn from a study of cytomegalovirus exposure and HLA in healthy donors. Produced via immunoSEQ multiplex PCR; TCRdb's table is partial and in-frame only. The table shows about 110,000 clones, with around nine tenths occurring only once. Sequences were obtained from PBMCs. This TCR was sampled from a woman between 18 and 30 years old in good health and CMV-seronegative.

The CDR3 bases are TGTGCCAGCAGTTACGGAGCGGGAGGTTCCCACGAGCAGTACTTC. Translating gives CASSYGAGGSHEQYF. This rearrangement joins TRBV6-5 to TRBJ2-7; 9 nucleotides line up with TRBD2. CDR1 is MNHEY, CDR2 SVGAGI, per germline. J lost 5 bases, V lost 2 bases, and 7 bases had no gene match. The CDR3 has 15 residues.